This section outlines one TCR beta chain sequence together with its context. Its antigen remains unknown. TCRdb keeps only in-frame clones here, not all; method: immunoSEQ multiplex PCR. The data contain some 28,000 clones, around three fifths of them singletons. This record comes from a study of cytotoxic CD8 clonotypes in ibrutinib-treated CLL. Looking at the study overall: It was after a median approximately twelve months of treatment, range 6 to 36, that response samples were taken. Average yields of around 230,000 productive templates and 94,082 productive rearrangements characterized the samples.

The study's findings and limits: The study found clonality rose at ibrutinib response, then fell toward baseline at progression. Progressing patients had sampling times that differed from those of sustained-remission patients.

This TCR derives from a human donor with chronic lymphocytic leukemia. This sample comprised PBMCs, obtained before ibrutinib treatment.

The CDR3 region is CASTPPLQALNTEAFF. The CDR3 DNA follows: TGTGCCAGCACCCCACCCCTGCAGGCCCTAAACACTGAAGCTTTCTTT. The chain uses TRBV28 and TRBJ1-1, with no clear D. The germline V gene has CDR1 MDHEN and CDR2 SYDVKM. The germline V and J ends were trimmed by 7 bases and 2 bases, with 20 bases remaining between them. This CDR3 is built from 16 residues.